This passage covers 16 T cell receptor beta chains from one sample sequenced in a study of T cell repertoires in cytomegalovirus infection. These receptors have no identified antigens. TCRdb re-analysed the reads in MiXCR, keeping a single row per CDR3 protein. The data show some 920,000 distinct CDR3 sequences, with roughly 30% seen just once and more than 13% held by the top ten. This material consisted of cultured CD8+ T cells from PBMCs, taken from culture after CMV antigen stimulation. Every receptor here comes from a human donor in good health (CMV status not recorded). Some clones in this sample may be carry-over from other donors' samples.

The rearrangement joins TRBV5-1 to TRBJ2-1; D remains unclear. Trimming took 0 bases from V and 1 from J, leaving 8 bases between them. The CDR3 has 15 amino acids. Germline V gene data show CDR1 as SGHRS and CDR2 as YFSETQ. CDR3 DNA sequence: TGCGCCAGCAGCTTGGGGGGTAAATCCTACAATGAGCAGTTCTTC. It translates to CASSLGGKSYNEQFF.

This clonotype showed up just a few times. The chain uses TRBV7-9 and TRBJ2-1, with 8 bases identical to TRBD2. The CDR3 has 15 amino acids. J lost 8 bases, V lost 5 bases, and 11 bases had no gene match. Per the germline V gene, CDR1 is SEHNR and CDR2 is FQNEAQ (reference sequence). Written as DNA, the CDR3 is TGTGCCAGCAGCCCGCCACTTCGAGCGGGGGATGAGCAGTTCTTC. This translates into CASSPPLRAGDEQFF.

The chain uses TRBV12-3 or TRBV12-4 and TRBJ2-1; 7 bases align to TRBD2. Trimming removed 4 bases from V and 4 bases from J; junction bases left unmatched: 7. The CDR3 extends over 15 amino acids. In DNA form, the CDR3 reads TGTGCCAGCAGTTCTACTAGCGCACATTACAATGAGCAGTTCTTC. Its translation is CASSSTSAHYNEQFF.

This clonotype was seen a few times. At one of its ends the junction is not consistent with the germline gene, which may arise from a read error. J is TRBJ2-1 and V is TRBV7-7, with D maybe TRBD1 (5 bases). The CDR3 is made up of 14 amino acids. Germline assignment: CDR1 SSHAT and CDR2 FNYEAQ (reference sequence). The CDR3 bases are TGTGCTAGCAGCCAGGTGGGGCTTGGTAATGAGCAGTTCTTC. As protein: CASSQVGLGNEQFF.

The rearrangement uses TRBV29-1 and TRBJ1-2; D is possibly TRBD1 (6 bases). Per the germline V gene, CDR1 is SQVTM and CDR2 is ANQGSEA. The CDR3 totals 13 residues. V was shortened by 8 bases and J by 8 bases, with 21 bases between the two germline ends. The CDR3 nucleotides read TGCAGCTTAGTGGGTACAGGGCCGGGCGGCTACACCTTC. It is translated as CSLVGTGPGGYTF.

The chain is built from TRBV15 and TRBJ2-7; 9 bases map to TRBD1. Trimming at V came to 3 bases and at J to 1 base, leaving 4 bases not matched to a gene. Per the germline V gene, CDR1 is LNHNV and CDR2 is YYDKDF (reference sequence). CDR3 length: 15 residues. As DNA, the CDR3 is TGTGCCACCAGCAGGGACAGGGGTCCTTCCTACGAGCAGTACGTC. Translation: CATSRDRGPSYEQYV.

This chain joins TRBV19 and TRBJ2-5, with TRBD1 matching over 11 bases. Germline V gene sequence: CDR1 LNHDA, CDR2 SQIVND (reference sequence). The length of the CDR3 is 14 residues. J gave up 5 bases and V 6 bases, and 5 bases lay outside the gene matches. The CDR3: CASSRTGGGETQYF. The DNA of the CDR3 is TGTGCCAGTAGCCGGACAGGGGGCGGGGAGACCCAGTACTTC.

This clonotype was seen a few times. The chain couples TRBV12-5 to TRBJ2-3, with D unclear. With 1 base removed from V and 0 bases from J, the gap between germline ends came to 5 bases. CDR1 LGHNT and CDR2 FRNRAP come from the germline V gene. This CDR3 contains 14 residues. In DNA, the CDR3 is TGTGCTAGTGGTTTGGATCCTAGCACAGATACGCAGTATTTT. Encoded protein: CASGLDPSTDTQYF.

The table lists this clonotype with a few counts. This rearrangement joins TRBV2 to TRBJ1-2, with D possibly TRBD1 on 5 matching bases. CDR3 size: 14 residues. The germline gives CDR1 SNHLY, CDR2 FYNNEI. Trimming took off 8 bases at V and 2 bases at J, with 15 bases between the two ends. The chain's CDR3 is CASPGDPLNYGYTF. CDR3 in DNA: TGTGCCAGCCCGGGGGACCCTCTAAACTATGGCTACACCTTC.

In this sample, this clonotype turned up a few times. This chain joins TRBV5-1 and TRBJ1-1; 11 nucleotides match TRBD1. This CDR3 has 14 residues. J gave up 6 bases and V 5 bases, and 6 bases lay outside the gene matches. Germline V gene data show CDR1 as SGHRS and CDR2 as YFSETQ. The CDR3 nucleotides read TGCGCCAGCAGATGGACAGGGGGCGAGTCTGAAGCTTTCTTT. Translating gives CASRWTGGESEAFF.

This chain uses TRBV6-2 or TRBV6-3 with TRBJ2-7; 8 bases match TRBD1. CDR1 is MNHEY, CDR2 SVGEGT, per germline. The CDR3 has 12 amino acids. Trimming removed 9 bases from V and 3 bases from J; junction bases left unmatched: 4. Here the CDR3 reads CASRDRIYEQYV. The CDR3 bases are TGTGCCAGTCGGGACAGGATCTACGAGCAGTACGTC.

A single count supports this clonotype. Given a much more abundant clone one base away, this may be a read error. The chain recombines TRBV7-2 with TRBJ1-4, with D maybe TRBD1 (6 bases). The germline CDR1 and CDR2 sequences are SGHTA and FQGNSA. This CDR3 region has 16 residues. CDR3 bases: TGTGTCAGCAGTCAGGGGAATCATGCAACTAATGAAAAACTGTTTTTT. It yields the protein CVSSQGNHATNEKLFF. The variable domain in full, with the rest retrieved from reference TRBV7-2 and TRBJ1-4, is GAGVSQSPSNKVTEKGKDVELRCDPISGHTALYWYRQSLGQGLEFLIYFQGNSAPDKSGLPSDRFSAERTGGSVSTLTIQRTQQEDSAVYLCVSSQGNHATNEKLFFGSGTQLSVL.

This rearrangement joins TRBV3-1 to TRBJ2-7; the match to TRBD1 covers 7 bases. J lost 2 bases, V lost 5 bases, and 12 bases had no gene match. There are 16 residues in the CDR3. Germline CDR1 is LGHDT and CDR2 is YNNKEL (reference sequence). This chain's CDR3 is CASSKPPGTVPYEQYF. The CDR3 nucleotides are TGTGCCAGCAGCAAACCTCCGGGGACAGTCCCCTACGAGCAGTACTTC.

The table lists this clonotype with many counts. The rearrangement links TRBV4-1 to TRBJ2-7; the match to TRBD1 covers 9 bases. V lost 3 bases to trimming and J lost 7 bases; unmatched junction nucleotides: 13. Germline-derived CDR1 and CDR2 are MGHRA and YSYEKL. This CDR3 has 16 residues. The CDR3 nucleotides are TGCGCCAGCAGCCAGGTACTGGGACAGGGTCTGGAGGAGCAGTACTTC. Amino acid sequence: CASSQVLGQGLEEQYF.

This clonotype was seen only a few times. The genes are TRBV12-3 or TRBV12-4 and TRBJ2-2; 13 bases map to TRBD2. This CDR3 is built from 18 residues. J lost 7 bases, V lost 5 bases, and 13 bases had no gene match. CDR3 loop: CASSHPTSGGYLVGELFF. CDR3 coding DNA: TGTGCCAGCAGTCACCCGACTAGCGGGGGGTATCTTGTCGGGGAGCTGTTTTTT.

There are a few counts of this clonotype. CDR3 sequence (DNA): TGTGCCAGCAGCCCGGGACACGAATTTTATGGCTACACCTTC. It yields the protein CASSPGHEFYGYTF. The V call is TRBV7-6, the J call TRBJ1-2, with D possibly matching TRBD1 (6 bases). Looked up from germline, CDR1 is SGHVS and CDR2 is FNYEAQ. The V end lost 5 bases, the J end lost 5 bases, and 15 bases lay between the germline ends. CDR3 length equals 14 residues.